These T cell receptor beta chains were read from a single sample in a study of blood T cell repertoires in COVID-19. Libraries were prepared by immunoSEQ multiplex PCR; TCRdb keeps only in-frame clonotypes and omits some of them. The sample carries approximately 120,000 clones, around three quarters recorded once. The specimen was peripheral blood. Receptors originate from a woman aged 70 to 79 with acute or convalescent COVID-19. Both conserved end residues are part of each CDR3. Each record gives: clone size, V gene, CDR3 protein. Only part of the rows carry a size: once, few, many, or a class if the clone is expanded.

clone size: NA; V gene: TRBV5-1; CDR3 protein: CASSLYKNTGELFF
clone size: NA; V gene: TRBV6-1; CDR3 protein: CASSGLSGGLYNSPLHF
clone size: once; V gene: TRBV19; CDR3 protein: CASSRDRGQPQHF
clone size: many; V gene: TRBV27; CDR3 protein: CASSLYGGGNTIYF
clone size: NA; V gene: TRBV28; CDR3 protein: CAGSTENYGYTF
clone size: NA; V gene: TRBV27; CDR3 protein: CASSPQTGWHTEAFF
clone size: few; V gene: TRBV7-8; CDR3 protein: CASSREQNSGNTIYF
clone size: NA; V gene: TRBV7-9; CDR3 protein: CASSIGTGASTDTQYF
clone size: few; V gene: TRBV5-4; CDR3 protein: CASSLKLAGEETQYF
clone size: NA; V gene: TRBV6-5; CDR3 protein: CASSYSRGGEGGYTF
clone size: NA; V gene: TRBV30; CDR3 protein: CAWSVGGFSGNTIYF
clone size: NA; V gene: TRBV5-5; CDR3 protein: CASSQTGGRGTEAFF
clone size: NA; V gene: TRBV5-1; CDR3 protein: CASSPTPPGVSPSSYGYTF
clone size: NA; V gene: TRBV11-2; CDR3 protein: CASSLEGGSYYEQYF